Shown below are 29 T cell receptor beta chains from a single sample sequenced in a study of T-cell reconstitution after alpha-beta-depleted transplantation in children. For TCRbeta, the library was prepared with unique molecular identifiers. TCRdb re-analysed the PCR reads in MiXCR, keeping a single row per CDR3 protein. There are about 370,000 distinct CDR3 sequences in the sample; roughly 22% occur only once, and 3% to 4% lies in the top ten. The source was PBMCs from the stem cell graft donor, collected from the stem cell graft. The receptors here all came from a human donor who donated a stem cell graft to a child with acute myeloid leukemia.

This clonotype was seen ten or more times. This rearrangement joins TRBV29-1 to TRBJ2-1, with 8 bases fitting TRBD2. The CDR3 sequence is 16 residues long. CDR1 and CDR2 (germline): SQVTM, ANQGSEA. V gave up 1 base and J gave up 4 bases; unmatched junction bases: 9. CDR3 sequence reads: CSVEAPAGVSYNEQFF. CDR3 in DNA: TGCAGCGTTGAAGCGCCAGCGGGAGTATCGTACAATGAGCAGTTCTTC.

This clonotype appeared a few times. V is TRBV12-3 or TRBV12-4 and J is TRBJ1-4, with D possibly TRBD1 on 5 matching bases. The CDR3 is made up of 14 amino acids. V gave up 5 bases and J gave up 5 bases, with 12 bases separating them. CDR3 amino acids: CASSPSGVNEKLFF. DNA for the CDR3: TGTGCCAGCAGTCCATCGGGGGTGAATGAAAAACTGTTTTTT.

The rearrangement links TRBV15 to TRBJ2-1; weak D call: TRBD2 (5 bases). This CDR3 spans 15 amino acids. Trimming cost V 5 bases and J 4 bases, with 15 bases left between them. The V gene's germline CDR1 is LNHNV and CDR2 YYDKDF (reference sequence). The CDR3 loop reads CATSADSPGYNEQFF. The CDR3 DNA is TGTGCCACCAGCGCGGACTCACCTGGTTACAATGAGCAGTTCTTC.

The J gene is TRBJ2-7, the V gene TRBV5-1, with TRBD1 matching over 9 bases. Trimming cost V 4 bases and J 6 bases; bases outside gene matches: 5. The CDR3 covers 13 residues. Germline-derived CDR1 and CDR2 are SGHRS and YFSETQ. The CDR3 nucleotides are TGCGCCAGCAGCCAGGGACAGGGCTGCGAGCAGTACTTC. Amino acid sequence: CASSQGQGCEQYF. Supplemented by reference TRBV5-1 and TRBJ2-7, the full variable domain reads KAGVTQTPRYLIKTRGQQVTLSCSPISGHRSVSWYQQTPGQGLQFLFEYFSETQRNKGNFPGRFSGRQFSNSRSEMNVSTLELGDSALYLCASSQGQGCEQYFGPGTRLTVT.

The chain links TRBV12-2 to TRBJ2-1; TRBD2 is the table's D call, not checked against the DNA. TRBV12-2 is shown as a pseudogene. CDR3 size: 14 residues. The CDR3 protein is CASRLKWGKRERFF. CDR3 DNA: TGTGCAAGTCGCTTAAAATGGGGGAAGCGGGAGAGGTTCTTC.

The V call is TRBV25-1, the J call TRBJ1-4; D is unclear. The CDR3 is 12 residues long. Germline lookup yields CDR1 MGHDK and CDR2 SYGVNS. Trimming took 6 bases from V and 6 from J, leaving 8 bases between them. The CDR3 loop is CASREDYEKLFF. In DNA form, the CDR3 reads TGTGCCAGCAGAGAGGACTATGAAAAACTGTTTTTT. The variable domain in full, with the rest retrieved from reference TRBV25-1 and TRBJ1-4, is EADIYQTPRYLVIGTGKKITLECSQTMGHDKMYWYQQDPGMELHLIHYSYGVNSTEKGDLSSESTVSRIRTEHFPLTLESARPSHTSQYLCASREDYEKLFFGSGTQLSVL.

The V gene is TRBV29-1, the J gene TRBJ1-2; TRBD1 matches at 7 bases. J lost 3 bases, V lost 4 bases, and 5 bases had no gene match. CDR3 size: 13 residues. Germline CDR1 is SQVTM and CDR2 is ANQGSEA. In DNA, the CDR3 is TGCAGCGTTGGTAAGGGGGCAGACTATGGCTACACCTTC. Protein: CSVGKGADYGYTF.

The chain uses TRBV29-1 and TRBJ1-1, with TRBD1 as a possible D gene (6 bases). Germline V gene lookup returns CDR1 SQVTM and CDR2 ANQGSEA. V was pared by 4 bases and J by 4 bases, with 16 bases between. The CDR3 is 14 amino acids. The CDR3 DNA reads as TGCAGCGTTGGCCTAAACAGGGTGGGCACTGAAGCTTTCTTT. As protein: CSVGLNRVGTEAFF. The full variable domain, with the rest looked up from reference TRBV29-1 and TRBJ1-1, is SAVISQKPSRDICQRGTSLTIQCQVDSQVTMMFWYRQQPGQSLTLIATANQGSEATYESGFVIDKFPISRPNLTFSTLTVSNMSPEDSSIYLCSVGLNRVGTEAFFGQGTRLTVV.

This clonotype occurred many times. V usage is TRBV29-1 and J usage is TRBJ2-7; D tentatively fits TRBD1 or TRBD2 (5 bases each). Germline V gene data show CDR1 as SQVTM and CDR2 as ANQGSEA. The V end lost 4 bases, the J end lost 0 bases, and 10 bases lay between the germline ends. This CDR3 is 13 amino acids long. The CDR3 DNA reads TGCAGCGTTGTTGGGGGTAGCTCCTACGAGCAGTACTTC. Translated, it gives CSVVGGSSYEQYF.

This chain connects TRBV24-1 to TRBJ2-1; no reliable D call. V lost 4 bases, J lost 8 bases, and 17 bases lay in between. Per the germline V gene, CDR1 is KGHDR and CDR2 is SFDVKD. This CDR3 comprises 15 residues. For the CDR3, the DNA is TGTGCCACCAGTGACTCCCGAAGGGTATTTGATGAGCAGTTCTTC. Residues: CATSDSRRVFDEQFF.

This clonotype was seen many times. The chain employs TRBV29-1 and TRBJ2-5, with 12 bases aligning to TRBD2. The germline CDR1 and CDR2 sequences are SQVTM and ANQGSEA. V trimming: 6 bases; J trimming: 4 bases; junction bases outside the gene matches: 6. The CDR3 length is 14 residues. The CDR3 DNA follows: TGCAGCGTGGCACTAGCGGGAGGAGGAGAGACCCAGTACTTC. This gives the protein CSVALAGGGETQYF.

Comment on this clonotype: A read error is likely, as this CDR3 ends without the conserved phenylalanine or tryptophan. V gene TRBV7-3 combines with J gene TRBJ2-5, with D uncertain. The ends were cut back, 5 bases at V and 2 bases at J, with 15 bases in the middle. Germline-derived CDR1 and CDR2 are SGHTA and FQGTGA. This CDR3 comprises 15 residues. The CDR3 nucleotides read TGTGCCAGCAGCCCTGGCCAGGCGGTACAAGAGACCCAGTACTGC. Amino acids: CASSPGQAVQETQYC.

This clonotype appeared a few times. V gene TRBV9 combines with J gene TRBJ2-3; D unclear. The CDR3 is made up of 14 amino acids. V lost 0 bases, J lost 3 bases, and 8 bases lay in between. The germline gives CDR1 SGDLS, CDR2 YYNGEE. Written as DNA, the CDR3 is TGTGCCAGCAGCGTAGACCCAAAAACAGATACGCAGTATTTT. Its translation: CASSVDPKTDTQYF.

The chain recombines TRBV29-1 with TRBJ2-1, with TRBD2 matching over 12 bases. Germline V gene sequence: CDR1 SQVTM, CDR2 ANQGSEA. V lost 6 bases to trimming and J lost 13 bases; unmatched junction nucleotides: 4. The CDR3 has 11 residues. CDR3 sequence reads: CSVTSGRTQFF. The CDR3 DNA reads as TGCAGCGTGACTAGCGGGAGAACCCAGTTCTTC.

The chain joins TRBV29-1 to TRBJ2-2; perhaps TRBD2 as D (5 bases). CDR1 SQVTM and CDR2 ANQGSEA come from the germline V gene. The V and J ends lost 4 bases and 6 bases respectively, with 9 bases between them. The CDR3 is made up of 12 amino acids. The CDR3 DNA is TGCAGCGTTGGCCGAGGGTCCGGGGAGCTGTTTTTT. Translated: CSVGRGSGELFF.

This clonotype appeared a few times. The chain employs TRBV12-3 or TRBV12-4 and TRBJ2-7, with 9 bases aligning to TRBD2. The CDR3 extends over 17 amino acids. The junction had 12 bases not matched to a gene; V was cut back by 3 bases and J by 3 bases. This chain's CDR3 is CASSLRGRPSGIYEQYF. The CDR3 DNA reads as TGTGCCAGCAGTTTGCGGGGTAGGCCTAGCGGGATCTACGAGCAGTACTTC.

This clonotype was seen a few times. The chain has TRBV25-1 and TRBJ2-1, with 13 nucleotides matching TRBD2. J was trimmed by 2 bases and V by 3 bases; bases with no gene match: 16. The CDR3 totals 21 residues. CDR1 is MGHDK, CDR2 SYGVNS, per germline. For the CDR3, the DNA is TGTGCCAGCAGTGATTCCCTACTAGCGGGAGGGCTAAAGGGCCCCTACAATGAGCAGTTCTTC. This gives the protein CASSDSLLAGGLKGPYNEQFF.

This clonotype has a count of ten or more. V is TRBV6-5 and J is TRBJ2-7, with D possibly being TRBD1 or TRBD2 (5 bases each). The V end was cut by 8 bases, the J end by 7 bases, with 15 bases between. Germline CDR1 and CDR2: MNHEY and SVGAGI. The length of the CDR3 is 12 residues. The CDR3 DNA sequence: TGTGCCAGCGCACTCCGGGACGGGGAGCAGTACTTC. Residues: CASALRDGEQYF.

The sample holds a few counts of this clonotype. The chain couples TRBV20-1 to TRBJ2-7; TRBD1 might be the D (5 bases). V was clipped by 2 bases and J by 1 base, with 9 bases between them. CDR1 is DFQATT and CDR2 is SNEGSKA in the germline V gene (reference sequence). This CDR3 contains 13 residues. CDR3 sequence: CSARHRFSYEQYF. CDR3 DNA sequence: TGCAGTGCTAGACACAGGTTTTCCTACGAGCAGTACTTC.

In its sample, this clonotype was seen many times. The V and J genes are TRBV7-6 and TRBJ2-1; D not certain. Germline V gene sequence: CDR1 SGHVS, CDR2 FNYEAQ. The CDR3 totals 13 residues. Trimming stripped 5 bases from V and 11 bases from J, with 16 bases between. Here the CDR3 reads CASSTASVGKQFF. As DNA, the CDR3 is TGTGCCAGCAGCACTGCCTCCGTGGGGAAGCAGTTCTTC.

For the CDR3, the DNA is TGTGCCAGCAGCTTGTGGTTTCCAGGCTACAATGAGCAGTTCTTC. It translates to CASSLWFPGYNEQFF. The chain is built from TRBV5-8 and TRBJ2-1; D remains unclear. The CDR3 has 15 residues. Trimming stripped 1 base from V and 3 bases from J, with 11 bases between. Germline V lookup: CDR1 SGHTS, CDR2 YDEGEE.

This clonotype was seen a handful of times. V is TRBV20-1 and J is TRBJ2-1, with a tentative D call TRBD1 (5 bases). This CDR3 is 12 amino acids long. V dropped 0 bases and J dropped 7 bases, with 7 bases sitting between them. In germline, CDR1 is DFQATT, CDR2 SNEGSKA (reference sequence). This CDR3 is CSARERGNEQFF. CDR3 coding DNA: TGCAGTGCTAGAGAAAGGGGAAATGAGCAGTTCTTC.

The V gene is TRBV28, the J gene TRBJ2-7; TRBD1 matches at 7 bases. The CDR3 has 14 residues. Trimming cost V 5 bases and J 5 bases; bases outside gene matches: 9. CDR1 and CDR2 (germline): MDHEN, SYDVKM. DNA for the CDR3: TGTGCCAGCAGTAGACCCGACAGGGTGCACGAGCAGTACTTC. It translates to CASSRPDRVHEQYF.

This clonotype was seen a handful of times. This chain connects TRBV20-1 to TRBJ2-1, with D unclear. In germline, CDR1 is DFQATT, CDR2 SNEGSKA (reference sequence). Deletions cut 6 bases from V and 0 bases from J, with 15 bases between. The CDR3 consists of 15 residues. The CDR3 nucleotides are TGCAGTGCAAACAGCCTAGTGAGCTCCTACAATGAGCAGTTCTTC. This codes for CSANSLVSSYNEQFF.

This clonotype was detected many times. CDR3 protein: CSARDPAGFADTQYF. The CDR3 coding sequence is TGCAGTGCTAGAGATCCAGCGGGGTTTGCAGATACGCAGTATTTT. This chain connects TRBV20-1 to TRBJ2-3; 7 bases are a match to TRBD2. The V and J ends lost 0 bases and 4 bases, in that order; junction bases with no gene match: 7. The CDR3 runs to 15 residues. The V gene's germline CDR1 is DFQATT and CDR2 SNEGSKA (reference sequence).

CDR3 sequence reads: CASSGGLAGGYNEQFF. The DNA of the CDR3 is TGCGCCAGCAGCGGGGGACTAGCGGGAGGGTACAATGAGCAGTTCTTC. V gene TRBV5-1 combines with J gene TRBJ2-1, with 16 bases lining up with TRBD2. Unmatched junction bases numbered 2, after V lost 4 bases and J lost 4 bases. The CDR3 is 16 residues long. The germline V gene encodes CDR1 SGHRS and CDR2 YFSETQ. Full variable domain (missing parts from reference TRBV5-1 and TRBJ2-1): KAGVTQTPRYLIKTRGQQVTLSCSPISGHRSVSWYQQTPGQGLQFLFEYFSETQRNKGNFPGRFSGRQFSNSRSEMNVSTLELGDSALYLCASSGGLAGGYNEQFFGPGTRLTVL.

This chain joins TRBV27 and TRBJ2-7; 9 bases line up with TRBD2. V shed 2 bases and J 1 base; nucleotides not matched to a gene: 3. Germline CDR1 and CDR2: MNHEY and SMNVEV (reference sequence). The length of the CDR3 is 15 residues. The CDR3 spells CASSLNSGRSYEQYF. The CDR3 nucleotides read TGTGCCAGCAGTTTAAATAGCGGGAGATCCTACGAGCAGTACTTC.

The chain couples TRBV2 to TRBJ2-1; D possibly corresponds to TRBD1 (5 bases). The CDR3 covers 13 residues. Germline CDR1 SNHLY, CDR2 FYNNEI. The germline V and J ends were trimmed by 7 bases and 7 bases, with 14 bases remaining between them. The CDR3 loop reads CASTRQGRNEQFF. For the CDR3, the DNA is TGTGCCAGCACCCGGCAGGGTAGAAATGAGCAGTTCTTC.

The chain recombines TRBV4-3 with TRBJ2-5; perhaps TRBD2 as D (6 bases). This CDR3 contains 16 residues. Germline values: CDR1 LGHNA, CDR2 YSLEER. Trimming removed 0 bases at V and 5 bases at J, with 16 bases between. Here the CDR3 reads CASSQEGRLGGETQYF. The CDR3, as DNA: TGCGCCAGCAGCCAAGAAGGGCGACTAGGCGGGGAGACCCAGTACTTC.